The present T cell receptor (beta chain) was sequenced within a study of control samples from healthy donors and cancer patients. Generated by immunoSEQ multiplex PCR, the TCRdb table keeps only in-frame clones and is missing some. The repertoire holds 170,000 or so clones, approximately 94% seen once, with more than 1.1% in the top ten. CDR3 length: 13 amino acids. Germline V gene lookup returns CDR1 SGHVS and CDR2 FQNEAQ. Trimming at V came to 5 bases and at J to 6 bases, leaving 3 bases not matched to a gene. This TCR derives from a woman between 18 and 30 years old in good health. The V and J genes are TRBV7-8 and TRBJ1-5; 8 bases agree with TRBD1. The sample comprised blood. The CDR3 sequence: CASSADRGQPQHF. The CDR3 DNA is TGTGCCAGCAGCGCTGACAGGGGTCAGCCCCAGCATTTT.